This T cell receptor (beta chain) was obtained from a study of T cell responses to AZD1222 COVID-19 vaccine. TCRdb's copy holds only in-frame clones and misses some; the assay was immunoSEQ multiplex PCR. The table includes tens of thousands of clones, approximately 79% detected once. The length of the CDR3 is 15 residues. Per germline, CDR1 SGHVS and CDR2 FQNEAQ. Trimming removed 2 bases at V and 5 bases at J, with 13 bases between. Study-level points and caveats: Spike-specific TCR breadth and depth went up after people got two AZD1222 doses. Clonal diversity may have been underestimated, and the donors were mostly white British, with more females than males. CD4 TCRs associated with vaccination spanned spike, dominating at 160-218 and 743-854.

Regarding this clone: As yet, its antigen is unknown.

The receptor's source is an adult in good health. The V call is TRBV7-8, the J call TRBJ2-1; D perhaps matches TRBD1 (5 bases). The sequencing here drew on peripheral blood, taken on day 0 of MenACWY control vaccination. The CDR3 DNA sequence: TGTGCCAGCAGCTTATTCCCAGGGCTCGACAATGAGCAGTTCTTC. Protein sequence: CASSLFPGLDNEQFF.